This entry features one T cell receptor beta chain sequence. This sample was taken from a study of blood T cell repertoires in COVID-19. Study background: COVID-19 samples, acute and convalescent, were from the United States, Italy and Spain. Sample material is recorded as cDNA or gDNA derived from T cells, B-cell-depleted T cells, or PBMCs.

The CDR3 loop spans 14 amino acids. The germline gives CDR1 PRHDT, CDR2 FYEKMQ (reference sequence). V lost 1 base and J lost 4, with 10 bases in between. Original handling: Nucleated cell number was recorded as an estimate derived from reference gene primer amplification. Sequencing used immunoSEQ multiplex PCR; TCRdb keeps in-frame clones, though not all of them. V and J calls and clone size are those listed in that table; D and trimming were worked out from the DNA. The sample has fewer than 300,000 clones; 75% to 90% are singletons. This TCR came from a woman in her thirties or forties who had recovered from COVID-19. The sequenced material came from peripheral blood. The chain joins TRBV13 to TRBJ1-2, with D possibly matching TRBD1 (5 bases). The CDR3 is CASSLAWGLYGYTF. The DNA of the CDR3 is TGTGCCAGCAGCTTAGCGTGGGGCCTCTATGGCTACACCTTC.